Shown below are 5 T cell receptor beta chains from a single sample sequenced in a study of control samples from healthy donors and cancer patients. Profiled with immunoSEQ multiplex PCR; TCRdb holds only in-frame clones, not every one. The sample contains about 150,000 clones, around 95% of which appear only once. What was sequenced was blood. Receptors originate from a middle-aged man in good health.

The CDR3 sequence: CASSPTPVNAYEQYF. The DNA of the CDR3 is TGTGCCAGCTCACCCACGCCGGTGAATGCCTACGAGCAGTACTTC. The gene calls are TRBV18 and TRBJ2-7, with D unresolved. The CDR3 is 15 residues long. Germline V lookup: CDR1 KGHSH, CDR2 LQKENI. The V and J ends lost 3 bases and 2 bases respectively, with 14 bases between them.

This clone has just one count. The chain carries TRBV7-9 and TRBJ1-4; 8 positions match TRBD1. V lost 7 bases, J lost 8 bases, and 12 bases stayed unmatched. The CDR3 loop spans 15 amino acids. From germline, CDR1 is SEHNR and CDR2 FQNEAQ (reference sequence). The CDR3 DNA is TGTGCCAGCACCTCGGAGACAGGGGTAACCGAAAAACTGTTTTTT. It encodes CASTSETGVTEKLFF.

The chain employs TRBV4-1 and TRBJ1-6; 8 bases map to TRBD1. J lost 9 bases, V lost 1 base, and 5 bases had no gene match. The CDR3 has 15 amino acids. Germline V gene sequence: CDR1 MGHRA, CDR2 YSYEKL. CDR3 residues: CASSQGGQGTSPLHF. The DNA for the CDR3 is TGCGCCAGCAGCCAAGGAGGACAGGGTACTTCACCCCTCCACTTT.

The rearrangement links TRBV19 to TRBJ1-1, with D hard to call. Per germline, CDR1 LNHDA and CDR2 SQIVND (reference sequence). The CDR3 has 14 residues. Trimming left V 4 bases short and J 0 bases short, with 9 bases between. CDR3 nucleotide sequence: TGTGCCAGTAGTACGGGCCACTTGAACACTGAAGCTTTCTTT. As protein: CASSTGHLNTEAFF.

The chain recombines TRBV7-9 with TRBJ1-1; TRBD1 aligns across 7 bases. The CDR3 runs to 14 residues. The V segment lost 4 bases and the J segment 3 bases; nucleotides outside the gene matches: 5. The V gene's germline CDR1 is SEHNR and CDR2 FQNEAQ (reference sequence). The CDR3 nucleotides read TGTGCCAGCAGCTATTCTACAGGGGACACTGAAGCTTTCTTT. It is translated as CASSYSTGDTEAFF.